One and the same sample provided the 20 T cell receptor beta chains below, sequenced in a study of identical twins. Via MiXCR, TCRdb re-called the 5' RACE reads, giving one row per CDR3 protein. The data contain 550,000 to 700,000 distinct CDR3 sequences, more than 9% of them seen just once; the ten biggest clones take up roughly 3%. This sample was also put to use in a study of yellow fever vaccine responses in identical twins.

Sequencing was done on a sample of PBMCs. The receptors derive from a woman aged 18-29 years in good health.

The chain joins TRBV6-2 or TRBV6-3 to TRBJ2-1; D unresolved. The CDR3 is made up of 15 amino acids. CDR1 and CDR2 (germline): MNHEY, SVGEGT. V lost 6 bases and J 0 bases, leaving 12 bases between the germline ends. CDR3 nucleotides: TGTGCCAGCAGCCCTTCTCATGGCTCCTACAATGAGCAGTTCTTC. Protein sequence: CASSPSHGSYNEQFF.

The chain combines TRBV27 with TRBJ2-1; D remains ambiguous. This CDR3 comprises 12 residues. From germline, CDR1 is MNHEY and CDR2 SMNVEV (reference sequence). The ends were cut back, 1 base at V and 9 bases at J, with 7 bases in the middle. CDR3 residues: CASSLWGIEQFF. The CDR3 DNA follows: TGTGCCAGCAGTTTATGGGGAATTGAGCAGTTCTTC.

The CDR3 is CAGDRSSYNEQFF. DNA for the CDR3: TGTGCCGGAGACAGAAGCTCCTACAATGAGCAGTTCTTC. The chain couples TRBV30 to TRBJ2-1; maybe TRBD1 (5 bases). CDR1 and CDR2 (germline): GTSNPN, SVGIG (reference sequence). Trimming stripped 8 bases from V and 0 bases from J, with 11 bases between. This CDR3 has 13 residues.

This clonotype was seen more than once but under ten times. The chain is built from TRBV20-1 and TRBJ2-3, with 7 bases that match TRBD2. CDR3 length equals 14 residues. The germline V gene has CDR1 DFQATT and CDR2 SNEGSKA (reference sequence). J gave up 5 bases and V 6 bases, and 11 bases lay outside the gene matches. The CDR3 DNA reads TGCAGTGCGGTACGAGAGCGGGGTGTAGATACGCAGTATTTT. Encoded protein: CSAVRERGVDTQYF.

The chain is built from TRBV3-1 and TRBJ2-2; D is unclear. The CDR3 length is 16 residues. The V end lost 5 bases, the J end lost 3 bases, and 16 bases lay between the germline ends. CDR1 and CDR2 (germline): LGHDT, YNNKEL (reference sequence). The CDR3 bases are TGTGCCAGCAGCGCCCGTTTGTGGGGTGACACCGGGGAGCTGTTTTTT. This translates into CASSARLWGDTGELFF. Combining the CDR3 with reference TRBV3-1 and TRBJ2-2 gives the whole variable domain DTAVSQTPKYLVTQMGNDKSIKCEQNLGHDTMYWYKQDSKKFLKIMFSYNNKELIINETVPNRFSPKSPDKAHLNLHINSLELGDSAVYFCASSARLWGDTGELFFGEGSRLTVL.

The sample holds a few counts of this clonotype. This rearrangement joins TRBV6-2 or TRBV6-3 to TRBJ1-1; possible D gene TRBD1, 6 bases. V was clipped by 7 bases and J by 2 bases, with 14 bases between them. The germline V gene has CDR1 MNHEY and CDR2 SVGEGT. The CDR3 sequence is 14 residues long. The CDR3 sequence is CASTVIGGNTEAFF. CDR3 in DNA: TGTGCCAGCACGGTTATAGGGGGAAACACTGAAGCTTTCTTT.

In this sample, this clonotype turned up many times. The CDR3 region is CASSLGHHYTYEQYF. DNA for the CDR3: TGTGCCAGCAGCTTAGGACACCACTACACCTACGAGCAGTACTTC. V usage is TRBV7-2 and J usage is TRBJ2-7; D gene uncertain. In germline, CDR1 is SGHTA, CDR2 FQGNSA. The CDR3 is 15 amino acids. Trimming left V 1 base short and J 2 bases short, with 12 bases between.

This sequence joins TRBV20-1 and TRBJ2-1; 8 bases are a match to TRBD2. The CDR3 totals 14 residues. V was pared by 0 bases and J by 8 bases, with 6 bases of the junction left unmatched. The germline CDR1 and CDR2 sequences are DFQATT and SNEGSKA (reference sequence). CDR3 DNA: TGCAGTGCTAGAGAAGATAGCGGGATATATGAGCAGTTCTTC. Translated, it gives CSAREDSGIYEQFF.

The V gene is TRBV5-1, the J gene TRBJ2-5; 11 nucleotides agree with TRBD2. V shed 0 bases and J 5 bases; nucleotides not matched to a gene: 3. This CDR3 has 15 residues. CDR1 is SGHRS and CDR2 is YFSETQ in the germline V gene. The CDR3 DNA follows: TGCGCCAGCAGCTTGGTAGGACTAGCGGGCGAGACCCAGTACTTC. Translation: CASSLVGLAGETQYF.

The V and J genes are TRBV5-1 and TRBJ1-2, with 8 bases fitting TRBD1. The V gene's germline CDR1 is SGHRS and CDR2 YFSETQ. After removal of 0 bases from V and 6 bases from J, the junction contained 7 bases not matched to a gene. The CDR3 has 15 amino acids. The chain's CDR3 is CASSLGGRTGNGYTF. CDR3 DNA sequence: TGCGCCAGCAGCTTGGGAGGGCGGACAGGGAATGGCTACACCTTC. Filled out from reference TRBV5-1 and TRBJ1-2, the complete variable domain reads KAGVTQTPRYLIKTRGQQVTLSCSPISGHRSVSWYQQTPGQGLQFLFEYFSETQRNKGNFPGRFSGRQFSNSRSEMNVSTLELGDSALYLCASSLGGRTGNGYTFGSGTRLTVV.

A few counts support this clonotype. The chain carries TRBV5-1 and TRBJ2-5, with D possibly called TRBD1 or TRBD2 (5 bases each). The V gene lost 0 bases and the J gene lost 4 bases, with 10 bases spanning the gap. From germline, CDR1 is SGHRS and CDR2 YFSETQ. This CDR3 has 14 amino acids. CDR3 protein: CASSLAVGVETQYF. The CDR3 DNA reads as TGCGCCAGCAGCTTGGCCGTGGGGGTAGAGACCCAGTACTTC.

J is TRBJ1-6 and V is TRBV3-1; no clear D. The CDR3 length is 15 residues. V was clipped by 1 base and J by 7 bases, with 11 bases between them. The germline V gene encodes CDR1 LGHDT and CDR2 YNNKEL (reference sequence). The CDR3 here is CASSQGVTVNSPLHF. For the CDR3, the DNA is TGTGCCAGCAGCCAAGGGGTGACCGTGAATTCACCCCTCCACTTT.

The chain couples TRBV5-1 to TRBJ2-1, with 10 nucleotides matching TRBD1. Germline V gene lookup returns CDR1 SGHRS and CDR2 YFSETQ. There are 15 residues in the CDR3. Losses at the gene ends were 4 bases for V and 6 bases for J; bases not matched to a gene: 7. The CDR3 loop is CASSAGTGASNEQFF. Here the CDR3 DNA reads TGCGCCAGCAGCGCAGGGACAGGGGCAAGCAATGAGCAGTTCTTC.

V and J are TRBV7-9 and TRBJ2-7; D remains unclear. Trimming stripped 1 base from V and 4 bases from J, with 5 bases between. CDR3 length: 12 amino acids. The germline CDR1 and CDR2 sequences are SEHNR and FQNEAQ (reference sequence). This CDR3 reads CASSLVEYEQYF. CDR3 coding DNA: TGTGCCAGCAGCTTAGTCGAGTACGAGCAGTACTTC. The full variable domain, its missing parts supplied by reference TRBV7-9 and TRBJ2-7, is DTGVSQNPRHKITKRGQNVTFRCDPISEHNRLYWYRQTLGQGPEFLTYFQNEAQLEKSRLLSDRFSAERPKGSFSTLEIQRTEQGDSAMYLCASSLVEYEQYFGPGTRLTVT.

The chain joins TRBV10-1 to TRBJ2-5; possible D gene TRBD1, 5 bases. Germline CDR1 reads WNHNN; CDR2 reads SYGVQD (reference sequence). The CDR3 is made up of 14 amino acids. Trimming removed 0 bases from V and 5 bases from J, with 10 bases in between. The CDR3 loop is CASSESGAVETQYF. The CDR3 DNA reads TGCGCCAGCAGTGAGTCTGGGGCGGTGGAGACCCAGTACTTC.

This clonotype was observed a handful of times. This rearrangement joins TRBV7-9 to TRBJ2-5; D possibly corresponds to TRBD1 (6 bases). The CDR3 covers 13 residues. The V and J ends lost 5 bases and 3 bases respectively, with 10 bases between them. CDR1 is SEHNR and CDR2 is FQNEAQ in the germline V gene (reference sequence). CDR3 bases: TGTGCCAGCAGCCCTAGACAGGAAGAGACCCAGTACTTC. This sequence encodes CASSPRQEETQYF.

This chain joins TRBV2 and TRBJ2-5; 15 bases are shared with TRBD2. Trimming at V came to 8 bases and at J to 12 bases, leaving 10 bases not matched to a gene. In germline, CDR1 is SNHLY, CDR2 FYNNEI. The CDR3 runs 14 residues. CDR3 sequence: CASSPAGTSGRKYF. Written as DNA, the CDR3 is TGTGCCAGCTCACCTGCCGGGACTAGCGGGAGGAAGTACTTC. The variable domain in full, with the rest retrieved from reference TRBV2 and TRBJ2-5, is EPEVTQTPSHQVTQMGQEVILRCVPISNHLYFYWYRQILGQKVEFLVSFYNNEISEKSEIFDDQFSVERPDGSNFTLKIRSTKLEDSAMYFCASSPAGTSGRKYFGPGTRLLVL.

This clonotype came up a few times. The chain links TRBV5-1 to TRBJ2-1; 7 nucleotides agree with TRBD1. After removal of 2 bases from V and 4 bases from J, the junction contained 3 bases not matched to a gene. Germline-derived CDR1 and CDR2 are SGHRS and YFSETQ. The CDR3 is 14 residues long. The CDR3 nucleotides are TGCGCCAGCAGCTTAGGACAGGCTTACAATGAGCAGTTCTTC. Its translation is CASSLGQAYNEQFF.

The chain recombines TRBV5-1 with TRBJ2-1, with TRBD2 identical over 12 bases. The CDR3 totals 18 residues. CDR1 is SGHRS and CDR2 is YFSETQ in the germline V gene. The V gene end was trimmed by 0 bases and the J gene end by 5 bases; junction bases not matched to a gene: 9. CDR3 nucleotides: TGCGCCAGCAGCTTGGGACTAGCGGGAGTAGAACCCCACAATGAGCAGTTCTTC. Translating gives CASSLGLAGVEPHNEQFF. Based on the CDR3 plus reference TRBV5-1 and TRBJ2-1, the full variable domain is KAGVTQTPRYLIKTRGQQVTLSCSPISGHRSVSWYQQTPGQGLQFLFEYFSETQRNKGNFPGRFSGRQFSNSRSEMNVSTLELGDSALYLCASSLGLAGVEPHNEQFFGPGTRLTVL.

There are many counts of this clonotype. The rearrangement joins TRBV12-3 or TRBV12-4 to TRBJ1-1; D is uncertain. This CDR3 spans 13 amino acids. The V and J ends lost 1 base and 3 bases respectively, with 6 bases between them. This CDR3 reads CASSLEEYTEAFF. CDR3 nucleotide sequence: TGTGCCAGCAGTTTAGAAGAGTACACTGAAGCTTTCTTT.